What follows is one T cell receptor (beta chain) and its context. The antigen remains unidentified. These data originate in a study of CD8 T cells in ankylosing spondylitis. Trimming cost V 5 bases and J 2 bases; bases outside gene matches: 10. Germline V CDR1 and CDR2: SEHNR, FQNEAQ (reference sequence). The CDR3 spans 17 residues. TCRdb ran MiXCR on the 5' RACE reads and lists one entry per CDR3 protein. The sample has 150,000 or so distinct CDR3 sequences; around 10% are singletons. Overall study findings and caveats: The clones that were linked to disease were reported to be significantly enriched in matched synovial fluid samples from ankylosing spondylitis patients. Some motif variants were previously reported in reactive arthritis synovial fluid and blood.

Material for sequencing was blood, either unsorted or a sorted T cell fraction (not recorded which). This chain connects TRBV7-9 to TRBJ2-3; 10 bases agree with TRBD2. The origin of this receptor is a male donor with ankylosing spondylitis or in good health (not recorded which). CDR3: CASSIPGTSATTDTQYF. CDR3 DNA: TGTGCCAGCAGCATTCCCGGGACTAGCGCGACCACAGATACGCAGTATTTT.